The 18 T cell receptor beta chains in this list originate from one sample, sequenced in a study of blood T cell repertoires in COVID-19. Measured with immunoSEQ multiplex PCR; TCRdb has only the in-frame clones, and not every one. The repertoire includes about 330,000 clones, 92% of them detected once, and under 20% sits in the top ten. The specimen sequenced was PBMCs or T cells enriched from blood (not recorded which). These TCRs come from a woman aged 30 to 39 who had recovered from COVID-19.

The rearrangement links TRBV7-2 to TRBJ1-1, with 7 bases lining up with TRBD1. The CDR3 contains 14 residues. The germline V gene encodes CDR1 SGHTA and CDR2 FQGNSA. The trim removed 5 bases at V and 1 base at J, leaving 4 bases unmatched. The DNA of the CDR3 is TGTGCCAGCAGCCCGACAGGGACGAACACTGAAGCTTTCTTT. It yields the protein CASSPTGTNTEAFF.

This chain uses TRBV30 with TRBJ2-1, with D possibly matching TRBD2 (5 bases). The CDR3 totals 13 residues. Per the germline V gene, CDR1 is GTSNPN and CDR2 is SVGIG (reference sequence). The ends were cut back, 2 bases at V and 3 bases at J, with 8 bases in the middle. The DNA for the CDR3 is TGTGCCTGGAGTAGCGGCCACTACAATGAGCAGTTCTTC. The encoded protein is CAWSSGHYNEQFF. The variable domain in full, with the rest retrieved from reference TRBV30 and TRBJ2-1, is SQTIHQWPATLVQPVGSPLSLECTVEGTSNPNLYWYRQAAGRGLQLLFYSVGIGQISSEVPQNLSASRPQDRQFILSSKKLLLSDSGFYLCAWSSGHYNEQFFGPGTRLTVL.

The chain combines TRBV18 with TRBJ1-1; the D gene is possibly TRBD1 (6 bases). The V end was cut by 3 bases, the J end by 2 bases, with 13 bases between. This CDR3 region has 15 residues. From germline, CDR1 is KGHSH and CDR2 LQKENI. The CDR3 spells CASSPGQSINTEAFF. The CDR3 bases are TGTGCCAGCTCACCCGGACAGTCGATCAACACTGAAGCTTTCTTT. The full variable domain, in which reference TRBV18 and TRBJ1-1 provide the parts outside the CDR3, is NAGVMQNPRHLVRRRGQEARLRCSPMKGHSHVYWYRQLPEEGLKFMVYLQKENIIDESGMPKERFSAEFPKEGPSILRIQQVVRGDSAAYFCASSPGQSINTEAFFGQGTRLTVV.

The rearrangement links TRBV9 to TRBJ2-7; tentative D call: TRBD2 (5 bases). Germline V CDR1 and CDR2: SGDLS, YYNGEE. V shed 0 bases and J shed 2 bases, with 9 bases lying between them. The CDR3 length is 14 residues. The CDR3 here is CASSVAEGTYEQYF. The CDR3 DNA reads TGTGCCAGCAGCGTAGCTGAGGGAACCTACGAGCAGTACTTC.

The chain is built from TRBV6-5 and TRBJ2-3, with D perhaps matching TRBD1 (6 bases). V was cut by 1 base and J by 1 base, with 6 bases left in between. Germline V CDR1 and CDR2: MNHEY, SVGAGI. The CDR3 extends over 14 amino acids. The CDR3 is CASSYWGRTDTQYF. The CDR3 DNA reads TGTGCCAGCAGTTACTGGGGGCGCACAGATACGCAGTATTTT.

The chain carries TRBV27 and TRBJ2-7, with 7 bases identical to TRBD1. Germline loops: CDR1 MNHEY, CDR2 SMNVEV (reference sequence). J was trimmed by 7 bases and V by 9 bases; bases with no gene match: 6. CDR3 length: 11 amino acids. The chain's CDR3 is CASRQGWEQYF. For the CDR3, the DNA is TGTGCCAGTAGACAGGGCTGGGAGCAGTACTTC.

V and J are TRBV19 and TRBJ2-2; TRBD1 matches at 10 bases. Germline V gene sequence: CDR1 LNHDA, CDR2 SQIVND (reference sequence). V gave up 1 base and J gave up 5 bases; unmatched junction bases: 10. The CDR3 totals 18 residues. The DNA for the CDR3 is TGTGCCAGTAGTATAGTTCATTGGACAGGGGGAGGGACCGGGGAGCTGTTTTTT. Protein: CASSIVHWTGGGTGELFF. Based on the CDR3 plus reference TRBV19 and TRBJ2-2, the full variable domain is DGGITQSPKYLFRKEGQNVTLSCEQNLNHDAMYWYRQDPGQGLRLIYYSQIVNDFQKGDIAEGYSVSREKKESFPLTVTSAQKNPTAFYLCASSIVHWTGGGTGELFFGEGSRLTVL.

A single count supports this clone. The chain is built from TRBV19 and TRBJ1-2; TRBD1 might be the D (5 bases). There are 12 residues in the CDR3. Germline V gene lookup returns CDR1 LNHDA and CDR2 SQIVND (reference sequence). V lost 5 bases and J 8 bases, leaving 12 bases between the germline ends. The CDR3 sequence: CASSGGAEGYTF. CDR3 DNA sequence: TGTGCCAGTAGTGGCGGGGCTGAAGGCTACACCTTC.

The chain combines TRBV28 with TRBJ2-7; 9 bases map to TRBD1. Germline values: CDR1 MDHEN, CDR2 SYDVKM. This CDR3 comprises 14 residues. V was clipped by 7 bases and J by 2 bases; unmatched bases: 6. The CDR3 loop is CASIPGQGTYEQYF. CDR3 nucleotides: TGTGCCAGCATCCCGGGACAGGGAACCTACGAGCAGTACTTC.

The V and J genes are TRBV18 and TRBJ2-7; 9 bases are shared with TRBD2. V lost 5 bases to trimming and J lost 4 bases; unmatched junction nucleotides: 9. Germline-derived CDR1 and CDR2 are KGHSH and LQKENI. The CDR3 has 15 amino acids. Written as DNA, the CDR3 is TGTGCCAGCTCAAAGTCAAGCGGGGGGAGGTACGAGCAGTACTTC. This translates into CASSKSSGGRYEQYF.

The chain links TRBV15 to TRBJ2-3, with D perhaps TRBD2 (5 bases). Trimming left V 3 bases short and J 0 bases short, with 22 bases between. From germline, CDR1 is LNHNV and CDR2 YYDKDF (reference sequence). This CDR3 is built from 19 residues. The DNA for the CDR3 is TGTGCCACCAGCAGCCCCTTAGGAGGACCGACTACTAGCACAGATACGCAGTATTTT. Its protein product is CATSSPLGGPTTSTDTQYF.

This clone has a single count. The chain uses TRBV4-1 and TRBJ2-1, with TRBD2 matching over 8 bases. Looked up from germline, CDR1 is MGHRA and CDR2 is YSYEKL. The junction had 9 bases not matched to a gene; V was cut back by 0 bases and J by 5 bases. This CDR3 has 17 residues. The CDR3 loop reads CASSQDMGLVSHNEQFF. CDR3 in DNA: TGCGCCAGCAGCCAAGATATGGGACTAGTCAGCCACAATGAGCAGTTCTTC.

This CDR3 is CASSQPGLKPEQYF. The CDR3 DNA is TGTGCCAGCAGTCAGCCGGGACTTAAGCCCGAGCAGTACTTC. The chain links TRBV28 to TRBJ2-7, with D perhaps matching TRBD2 (6 bases). With 5 bases removed from V and 6 bases from J, the gap between germline ends came to 17 bases. CDR3 length: 14 residues. CDR1 is MDHEN and CDR2 is SYDVKM in the germline V gene.

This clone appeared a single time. The CDR3 coding sequence is TGTGCCAGCAGCTTATCCGTCGGTTATAGCAATCAGCCCCAGCATTTT. It translates to CASSLSVGYSNQPQHF. The V call is TRBV7-2, the J call TRBJ1-5; D is uncertain. Trimming pared 2 bases from V and 0 bases from J, leaving 11 bases between. The length of the CDR3 is 16 residues. Per the germline V gene, CDR1 is SGHTA and CDR2 is FQGNSA.

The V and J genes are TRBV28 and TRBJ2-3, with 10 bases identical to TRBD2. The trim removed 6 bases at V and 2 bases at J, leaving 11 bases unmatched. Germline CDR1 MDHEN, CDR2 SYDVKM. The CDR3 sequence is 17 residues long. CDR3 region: CASRKGGTSEVTDTQYF. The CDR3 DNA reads TGTGCCAGCAGGAAGGGAGGGACTAGCGAGGTCACAGATACGCAGTATTTT.

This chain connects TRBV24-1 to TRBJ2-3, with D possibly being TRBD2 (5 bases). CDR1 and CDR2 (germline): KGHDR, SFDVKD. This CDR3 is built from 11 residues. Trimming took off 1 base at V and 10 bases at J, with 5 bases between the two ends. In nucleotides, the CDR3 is TGTGCCACCAGTGATTTCGGGGCGCAGTATTTT. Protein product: CATSDFGAQYF.

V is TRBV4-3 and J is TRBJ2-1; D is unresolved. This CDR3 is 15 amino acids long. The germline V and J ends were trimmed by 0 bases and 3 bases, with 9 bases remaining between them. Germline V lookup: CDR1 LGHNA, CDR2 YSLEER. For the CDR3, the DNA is TGCGCCAGCAGCCAAGATACACAGAACTACAATGAGCAGTTCTTC. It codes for CASSQDTQNYNEQFF.

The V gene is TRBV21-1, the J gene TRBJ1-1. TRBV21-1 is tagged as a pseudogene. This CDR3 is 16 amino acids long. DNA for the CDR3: TGTGCCAGCAGCAAAGGCGCAGGGGAGGGGGGCACTGAAGCTTTCTTT. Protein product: CASSKGAGEGGTEAFF.